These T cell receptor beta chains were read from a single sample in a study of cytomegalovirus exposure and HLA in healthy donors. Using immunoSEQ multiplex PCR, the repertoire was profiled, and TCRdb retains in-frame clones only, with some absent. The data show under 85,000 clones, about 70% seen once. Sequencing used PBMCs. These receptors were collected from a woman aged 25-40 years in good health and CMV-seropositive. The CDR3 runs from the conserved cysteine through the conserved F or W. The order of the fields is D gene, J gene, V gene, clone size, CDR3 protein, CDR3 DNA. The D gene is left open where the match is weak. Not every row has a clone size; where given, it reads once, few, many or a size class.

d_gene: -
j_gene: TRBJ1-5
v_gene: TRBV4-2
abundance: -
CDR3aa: CASSQGSQPQHF
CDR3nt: TGTGCCAGCAGCCAAGGGAGTCAGCCCCAGCATTTT

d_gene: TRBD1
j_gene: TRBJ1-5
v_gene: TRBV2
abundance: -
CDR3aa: CASNGGTGGSVNQPQHF
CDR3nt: TGTGCCAGCAACGGAGGGACAGGGGGCAGTGTCAATCAGCCCCAGCATTTT

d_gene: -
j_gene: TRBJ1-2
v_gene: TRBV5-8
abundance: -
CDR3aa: CASSFLGAAYGYTF
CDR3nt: TGTGCCAGCAGCTTTCTGGGGGCAGCCTATGGCTACACCTTC

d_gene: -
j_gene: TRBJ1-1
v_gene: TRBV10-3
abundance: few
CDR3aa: CAISEKQGLAFF
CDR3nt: TGTGCCATCAGTGAGAAGCAGGGATTAGCTTTCTTT

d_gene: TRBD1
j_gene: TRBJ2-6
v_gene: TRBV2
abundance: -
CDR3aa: CASSPGTASGANVLTF
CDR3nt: TGTGCCAGCAGTCCAGGGACAGCCTCTGGGGCCAACGTCCTGACTTTC

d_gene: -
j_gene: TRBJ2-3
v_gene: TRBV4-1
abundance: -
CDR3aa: CASSQGVLVGTDTQYF
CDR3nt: TGCGCCAGCAGCCAAGGAGTCCTTGTAGGCACAGATACGCAGTATTTT

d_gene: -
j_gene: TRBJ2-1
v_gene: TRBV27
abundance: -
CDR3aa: CASSHYRHNEQFF
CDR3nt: TGTGCCAGCAGTCATTACAGACACAATGAGCAGTTCTTC

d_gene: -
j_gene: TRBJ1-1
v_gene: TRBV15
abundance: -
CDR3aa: CATSRPWGTEAFF
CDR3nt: TGTGCCACCAGCAGACCGTGGGGCACCGAGGCTTTCTTT

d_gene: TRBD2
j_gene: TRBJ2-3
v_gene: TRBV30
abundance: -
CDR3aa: CAWSQTSGSTDTQYF
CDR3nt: TGTGCCTGGAGTCAGACTAGCGGGAGTACAGATACGCAGTATTTT

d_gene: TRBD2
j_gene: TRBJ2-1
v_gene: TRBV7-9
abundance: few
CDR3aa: CASMGLAGGPGDNEQFF
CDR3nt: TGTGCCAGCATGGGACTAGCGGGAGGGCCTGGGGACAATGAGCAGTTCTTC

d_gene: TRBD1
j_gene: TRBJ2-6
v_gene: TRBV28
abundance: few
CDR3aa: CASSSTGAGANVLTF
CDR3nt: TGTGCCAGCAGTTCCACAGGGGCTGGGGCCAACGTCCTGACTTTC

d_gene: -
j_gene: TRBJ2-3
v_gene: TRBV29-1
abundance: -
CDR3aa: CSVQGRGTDTQYF
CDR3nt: TGCAGCGTTCAGGGGCGAGGCACAGATACGCAGTATTTT

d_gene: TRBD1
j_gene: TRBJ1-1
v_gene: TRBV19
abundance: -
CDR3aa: CASRTGTENTEAFF
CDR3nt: TGTGCCAGTAGGACCGGGACAGAAAACACTGAAGCTTTCTTT

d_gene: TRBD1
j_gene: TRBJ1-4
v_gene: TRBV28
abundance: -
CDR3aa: CASSFFDRDEKLFF
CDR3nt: TGTGCCAGCAGTTTTTTTGACAGGGATGAAAAACTGTTTTTT

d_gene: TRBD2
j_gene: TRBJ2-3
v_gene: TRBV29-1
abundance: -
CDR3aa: CSVSELRGADTQYF
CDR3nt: TGCAGCGTTTCCGAACTCCGGGGGGCAGATACGCAGTATTTT

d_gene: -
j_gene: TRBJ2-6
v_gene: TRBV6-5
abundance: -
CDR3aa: CASSYGGTGANVLTF
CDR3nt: TGTGCCAGCAGTTACGGCGGGACTGGGGCCAACGTCCTGACTTTC

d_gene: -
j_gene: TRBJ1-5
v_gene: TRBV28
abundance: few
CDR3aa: CASSSYSWRDGNQPQHF
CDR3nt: TGTGCCAGCAGTTCATATAGTTGGCGGGACGGCAATCAGCCCCAGCATTTT

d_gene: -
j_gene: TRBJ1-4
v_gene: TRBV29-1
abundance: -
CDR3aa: CSVDAGAEKLFF
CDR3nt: TGCAGCGTTGACGCAGGGGCTGAAAAACTGTTTTTT

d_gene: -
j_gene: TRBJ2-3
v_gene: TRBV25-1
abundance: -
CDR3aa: CASSEMESTDTQYF
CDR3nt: TGTGCCAGCAGTGAGATGGAGTCCACAGATACGCAGTATTTT

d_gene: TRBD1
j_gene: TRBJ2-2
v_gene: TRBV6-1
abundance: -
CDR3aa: CASSRQGGNTGELFF
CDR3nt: TGTGCCAGCAGTAGACAGGGGGGGAACACCGGGGAGCTGTTTTTT

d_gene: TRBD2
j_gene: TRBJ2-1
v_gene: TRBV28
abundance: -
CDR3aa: CASSRGGLAGNEQFF
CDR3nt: TGTGCCAGCAGCAGAGGAGGACTAGCAGGAAATGAGCAGTTCTTC

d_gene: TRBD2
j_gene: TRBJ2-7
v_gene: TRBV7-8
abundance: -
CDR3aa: CASSTTSGVGYEQYF
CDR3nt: TGTGCCAGCAGCACGACTAGCGGAGTGGGCTACGAGCAGTACTTC

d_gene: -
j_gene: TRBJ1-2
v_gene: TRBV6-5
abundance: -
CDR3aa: CASSYMGPYGYTF
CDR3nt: TGTGCCAGCAGTTACATGGGGCCCTATGGCTACACCTTC

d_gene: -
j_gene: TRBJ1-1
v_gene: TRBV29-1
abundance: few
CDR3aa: CSPTQAGRNTEAFF
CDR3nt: TGCAGCCCCACTCAGGCAGGCCGGAACACTGAAGCTTTCTTT

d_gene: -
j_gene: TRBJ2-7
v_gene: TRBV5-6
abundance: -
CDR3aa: CASSLVGQIGAEQYF
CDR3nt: TGTGCCAGCAGCTTGGTGGGTCAAATAGGGGCCGAGCAGTACTTC

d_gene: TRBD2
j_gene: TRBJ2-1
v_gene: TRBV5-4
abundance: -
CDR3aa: CASSPENSSGSYNEQFF
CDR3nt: TGTGCCAGCAGCCCAGAAAATTCTAGCGGCTCCTACAATGAGCAGTTCTTC

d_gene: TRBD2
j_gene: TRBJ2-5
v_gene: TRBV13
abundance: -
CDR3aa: CASSLSGRVGETQYF
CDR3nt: TGTGCCAGCAGCTTAAGCGGGAGGGTCGGAGAGACCCAGTACTTC

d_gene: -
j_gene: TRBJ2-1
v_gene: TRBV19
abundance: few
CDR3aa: CATRMTGSSYNEQFF
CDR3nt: TGTGCCACCAGGATGACAGGTAGCTCCTACAATGAGCAGTTCTTC

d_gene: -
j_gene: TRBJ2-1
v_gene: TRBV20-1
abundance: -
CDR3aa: CSARLSNEQFF
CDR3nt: TGCAGTGCTAGACTTAGCAATGAGCAGTTCTTC

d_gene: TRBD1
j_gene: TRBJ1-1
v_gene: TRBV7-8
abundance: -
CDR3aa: CASSPQTGVNTEAFF
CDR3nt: TGTGCCAGCAGCCCGCAGACAGGGGTGAACACTGAAGCTTTCTTT

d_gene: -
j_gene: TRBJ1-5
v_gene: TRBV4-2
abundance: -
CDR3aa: CASSQGEGGSNQPQHF
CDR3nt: TGTGCCAGCAGCCAAGGGGAGGGGGGTAGCAATCAGCCCCAGCATTTT

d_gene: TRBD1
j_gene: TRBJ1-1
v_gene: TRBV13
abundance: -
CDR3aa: CASSPGTGANTEAFF
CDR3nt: TGTGCCAGCAGCCCGGGGACAGGGGCGAACACTGAAGCTTTCTTT

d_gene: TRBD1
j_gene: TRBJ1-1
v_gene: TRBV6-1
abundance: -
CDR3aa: CASSEDRVGDTEAFF
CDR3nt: TGTGCCAGCAGTGAGGACAGGGTCGGTGACACTGAAGCTTTCTTT

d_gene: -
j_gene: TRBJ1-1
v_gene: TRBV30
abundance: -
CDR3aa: CAWTQGFSRAFF
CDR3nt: TGTGCCTGGACCCAGGGCTTCTCTCGCGCTTTCTTT

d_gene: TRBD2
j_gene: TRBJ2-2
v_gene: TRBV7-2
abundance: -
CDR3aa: CASSFTGTSGTGELFF
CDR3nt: TGTGCCAGCAGCTTTACCGGGACTAGCGGGACCGGGGAGCTGTTTTTT

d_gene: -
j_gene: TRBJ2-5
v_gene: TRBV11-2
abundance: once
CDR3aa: CASSGRETQYF
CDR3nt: TGTGCCAGCAGTGGGAGGGAGACCCAGTACTTC

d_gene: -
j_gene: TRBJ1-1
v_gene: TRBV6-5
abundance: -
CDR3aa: CASSYGGGIGSEAFF
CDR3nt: TGTGCCAGCAGTTACGGGGGGGGAATAGGCTCTGAAGCTTTCTTT

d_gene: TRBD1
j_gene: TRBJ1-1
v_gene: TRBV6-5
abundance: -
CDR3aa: CASRPDRASSEAFF
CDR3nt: TGTGCCAGCAGACCCGACAGGGCCAGCTCTGAAGCTTTCTTT

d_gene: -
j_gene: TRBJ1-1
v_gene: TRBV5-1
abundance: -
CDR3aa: CASSPRGGNTEAFF
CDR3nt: TGCGCCAGCAGCCCCCGGGGAGGGAACACTGAAGCTTTCTTT

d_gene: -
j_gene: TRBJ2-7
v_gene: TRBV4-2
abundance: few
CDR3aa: CASSQGSPGTLNEQYF
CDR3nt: TGTGCCAGCAGCCAGGGATCCCCCGGGACTTTGAATGAGCAGTACTTC

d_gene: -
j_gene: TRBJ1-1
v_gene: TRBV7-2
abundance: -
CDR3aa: CASIPLRAGEAFF
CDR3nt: TGTGCCAGCATCCCCCTTCGAGCAGGTGAAGCTTTCTTT

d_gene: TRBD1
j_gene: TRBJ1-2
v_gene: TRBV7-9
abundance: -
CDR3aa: CASSLGQGGYGYTF
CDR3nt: TGTGCCAGCAGCTTAGGACAGGGCGGCTATGGCTACACCTTC

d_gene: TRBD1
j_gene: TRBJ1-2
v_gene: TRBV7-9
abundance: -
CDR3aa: CASSPGQGRGYTF
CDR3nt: TGTGCCAGCAGCCCGGGACAGGGAAGAGGCTACACCTTC

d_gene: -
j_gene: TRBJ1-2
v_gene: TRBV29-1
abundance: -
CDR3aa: CSVEREAGTVYGYTF
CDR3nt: TGCAGCGTTGAGAGGGAGGCCGGGACGGTCTATGGCTACACCTTC

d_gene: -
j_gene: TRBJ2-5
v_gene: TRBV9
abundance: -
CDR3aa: CASSVGLGLEETQYF
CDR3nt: TGTGCCAGCAGCGTAGGACTAGGGCTAGAAGAGACCCAGTACTTC

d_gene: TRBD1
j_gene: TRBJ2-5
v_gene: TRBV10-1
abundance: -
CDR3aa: CASSDRTGAGETQYF
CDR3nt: TGCGCCAGCAGTGACCGGACAGGGGCGGGGGAGACCCAGTACTTC

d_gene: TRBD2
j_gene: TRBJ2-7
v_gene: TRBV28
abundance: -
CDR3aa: CASSLLAGVKQYF
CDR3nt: TGTGCCAGCAGTTTGCTAGCGGGAGTTAAGCAGTACTTC

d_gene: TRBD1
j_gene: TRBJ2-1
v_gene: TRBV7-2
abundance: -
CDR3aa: CASSLVWDSSYNEQFF
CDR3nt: TGTGCCAGCAGCTTAGTCTGGGACAGCTCCTACAATGAGCAGTTCTTC